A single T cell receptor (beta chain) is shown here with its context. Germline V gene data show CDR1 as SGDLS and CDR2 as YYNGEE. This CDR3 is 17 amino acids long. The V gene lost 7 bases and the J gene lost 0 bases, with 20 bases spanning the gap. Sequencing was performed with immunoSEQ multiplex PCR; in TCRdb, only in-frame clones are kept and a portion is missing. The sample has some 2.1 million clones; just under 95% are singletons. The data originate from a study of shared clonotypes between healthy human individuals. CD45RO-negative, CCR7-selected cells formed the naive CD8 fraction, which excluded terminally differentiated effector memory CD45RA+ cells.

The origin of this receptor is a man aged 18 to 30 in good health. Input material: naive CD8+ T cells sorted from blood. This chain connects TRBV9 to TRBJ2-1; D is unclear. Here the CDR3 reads CASAGWEATPSYNEQFF. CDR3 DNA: TGTGCCAGCGCCGGGTGGGAAGCGACCCCCTCCTACAATGAGCAGTTCTTC.